The 18 T cell receptor beta chains reported below all come from one sample, sequenced in a study of blood T cell repertoires in COVID-19. The data were produced by immunoSEQ multiplex PCR, yet TCRdb's version contains in-frame clones alone and is incomplete. The data show about 180,000 clones, 88% seen once. Material for sequencing was PBMCs or T cells enriched from blood (not recorded which). The origin of the receptors is a young woman who had recovered from COVID-19.

The chain links TRBV5-1 to TRBJ2-2; no reliable D call. This CDR3 comprises 14 residues. With 0 bases removed from V and 4 bases from J, the gap between germline ends came to 7 bases. Germline CDR1 and CDR2: SGHRS and YFSETQ. In DNA, the CDR3 is TGCGCCAGCAGCTTGGTCTTCGGCACCGGGGAGCTGTTTTTT. This codes for CASSLVFGTGELFF.

The rearrangement uses TRBV24-1 and TRBJ2-3; unclear D gene. V lost 5 bases and J 0 bases, leaving 17 bases between the germline ends. Germline V gene sequence: CDR1 KGHDR, CDR2 SFDVKD. The length of the CDR3 is 17 residues. The DNA of the CDR3 is TGTGCCACCAGTGCAGGCCTGGAACACACTAGCACAGATACGCAGTATTTT. This gives the protein CATSAGLEHTSTDTQYF.

This clone showed up just once. The chain couples TRBV19 to TRBJ1-2, with a tentative D call TRBD1 (6 bases). Trimming removed 10 bases at V and 2 bases at J, with 11 bases between. There are 12 residues in the CDR3. Germline V CDR1 and CDR2: LNHDA, SQIVND (reference sequence). In DNA, the CDR3 is TGTGCCACCGCGGACAGAAACTATGGCTACACCTTC. It specifies CATADRNYGYTF.

The rearrangement links TRBV2 to TRBJ2-3, with 7 nucleotides matching TRBD2. Germline CDR1 reads SNHLY; CDR2 reads FYNNEI. Trimming took 6 bases from V and 2 from J; bases not matched to a gene: 11. The CDR3 length is 16 residues. Here the CDR3 DNA reads TGTGCCAGCAGAGAATTCACTAGCGTCAACACAGATACGCAGTATTTT. It encodes CASREFTSVNTDTQYF. The variable domain in full, with the rest retrieved from reference TRBV2 and TRBJ2-3, is EPEVTQTPSHQVTQMGQEVILRCVPISNHLYFYWYRQILGQKVEFLVSFYNNEISEKSEIFDDQFSVERPDGSNFTLKIRSTKLEDSAMYFCASREFTSVNTDTQYFGPGTRLTVL.

Worth noting for this clone: Additional DNA sequences in this sample encode the identical CDR3. This chain joins TRBV6-5 and TRBJ1-3, with D maybe TRBD1 (5 bases). The CDR3 is 13 amino acids. Germline CDR1 is MNHEY and CDR2 is SVGAGI. V lost 5 bases and J lost 0, with 5 bases in between. CDR3 residues: CASSQGSGNTIYF. CDR3 in DNA: TGTGCCAGCAGTCAGGGCTCTGGAAACACCATATATTTT.

The V and J genes are TRBV4-1 and TRBJ1-1; 7 bases line up with TRBD1. The V segment lost 1 base and the J segment 7 bases; nucleotides outside the gene matches: 15. Germline CDR1 reads MGHRA; CDR2 reads YSYEKL. The CDR3 loop spans 17 amino acids. CDR3 in DNA: TGCGCCAGCAGCCAAGGTTTAAGTTGGTACAGGGGAGGTGAAGCTTTCTTT. This sequence encodes CASSQGLSWYRGGEAFF.

DNA of the CDR3: TGTGCCAGCAGCTCCCGGACAGGAGCTCCAACAGATACGCAGTATTTT. Translating it yields CASSSRTGAPTDTQYF. The chain joins TRBV7-8 to TRBJ2-3; TRBD1 aligns across 7 bases. J gave up 3 bases and V 4 bases, and 10 bases lay outside the gene matches. CDR1 and CDR2 from the germline V gene are SGHVS and FQNEAQ. CDR3 length: 16 amino acids. The complete variable domain, with remaining parts taken from reference TRBV7-8 and TRBJ2-3, reads GAGVSQSPRYKVAKRGQDVALRCDPISGHVSLFWYQQALGQGPEFLTYFQNEAQLDKSGLPSDRFFAERPEGSVSTLKIQRTQQEDSAVYLCASSSRTGAPTDTQYFGPGTRLTVL.

The chain uses TRBV6-5 and TRBJ1-3, with 9 positions matching TRBD1. Per the germline V gene, CDR1 is MNHEY and CDR2 is SVGAGI. The CDR3 is 14 amino acids. Germline trimming cut 8 bases from V and 0 bases from J; bases unmatched to any gene: 2. CDR3 sequence (DNA): TGTGCCAGCGGACAGGGGACCTCTGGAAACACCATATATTTT. Its protein product is CASGQGTSGNTIYF.

The V and J genes are TRBV6-6 and TRBJ2-5; 9 positions match TRBD1. Germline loops: CDR1 MNHNY, CDR2 SVGAGI (reference sequence). The length of the CDR3 is 13 residues. V shed 10 bases and J 2 bases; nucleotides not matched to a gene: 5. The CDR3 is CATNRGQQETQYF. The CDR3 DNA reads TGTGCCACCAACAGGGGGCAACAAGAGACCCAGTACTTC.

The chain joins TRBV5-1 to TRBJ1-2; 8 bases agree with TRBD1. This CDR3 is 17 amino acids long. From germline, CDR1 is SGHRS and CDR2 YFSETQ. The J segment lost 3 bases and the V segment lost 1 base, leaving 11 bases of the junction unmatched. CDR3 sequence (DNA): TGCGCCAGCAGCTTGTCACCCGATACAGGGGGATACTATGGCTACACCTTC. As protein: CASSLSPDTGGYYGYTF.

The gene calls are TRBV30 and TRBJ2-1; D not resolved. This CDR3 contains 13 residues. The germline CDR1 and CDR2 sequences are GTSNPN and SVGIG (reference sequence). Trimming took off 3 bases at V and 3 bases at J, with 9 bases between the two ends. The CDR3 loop is CAWRKLDYNEQFF. The CDR3 coding sequence is TGTGCCTGGAGAAAACTTGACTACAATGAGCAGTTCTTC.

The chain links TRBV5-4 to TRBJ1-2; the D gene is possibly TRBD1 (5 bases). Per the germline V gene, CDR1 is SGHNT and CDR2 is YYREEE (reference sequence). V was trimmed by 5 bases and J by 5 bases, leaving 22 bases between them. This CDR3 contains 16 residues. The CDR3 DNA follows: TGTGCCAGCAGTCCGGGGGGGAGGCAGGGAGGATATGGCTACACCTTC. Protein: CASSPGGRQGGYGYTF.

The chain carries TRBV28 and TRBJ1-2; 7 positions agree with TRBD1. V dropped 6 bases and J dropped 1; count of bases not matched to a gene: 8. The CDR3 has 15 residues. Germline lookup yields CDR1 MDHEN and CDR2 SYDVKM. In DNA form, the CDR3 reads TGTGCCAGCAGCCTCCCTCAGGGGGTTAACTATGGCTACACCTTC. Protein product: CASSLPQGVNYGYTF.

The genes are TRBV29-1 and TRBJ1-2; 8 positions match TRBD1. The germline V gene has CDR1 SQVTM and CDR2 ANQGSEA. V was clipped by 5 bases and J by 4 bases; unmatched bases: 9. CDR3 length: 14 residues. The CDR3 bases are TGCAGCGTTTGTAAAGAGGGACAGGTCTATGGCTACACCTTC. It specifies CSVCKEGQVYGYTF. The entire variable domain, with the rest obtained from reference TRBV29-1 and TRBJ1-2, is as follows: SAVISQKPSRDICQRGTSLTIQCQVDSQVTMMFWYRQQPGQSLTLIATANQGSEATYESGFVIDKFPISRPNLTFSTLTVSNMSPEDSSIYLCSVCKEGQVYGYTFGSGTRLTVV.

The gene calls are TRBV11-3 and TRBJ2-1; 9 bases line up with TRBD1. V shed 5 bases and J 4 bases; nucleotides not matched to a gene: 9. The germline gives CDR1 SGHNT, CDR2 YENEEA. This CDR3 contains 16 residues. The CDR3 is CASSLTGTGPYNEQFF. The CDR3 DNA follows: TGTGCCAGCAGCCTCACCGGGACAGGGCCTTACAATGAGCAGTTCTTC.

The rearrangement joins TRBV19 to TRBJ1-1; the match to TRBD1 covers 7 bases. With V trimmed by 3 bases and J by 4 bases, 14 bases remained unmatched. Germline V gene lookup returns CDR1 LNHDA and CDR2 SQIVND (reference sequence). The CDR3 is made up of 17 amino acids. The CDR3 loop reads CASSMGRTGEEVTEAFF. CDR3 sequence (DNA): TGTGCCAGTAGTATGGGTCGGACAGGAGAAGAGGTCACTGAAGCTTTCTTT.

The V gene is TRBV19, the J gene TRBJ1-2; the match to TRBD1 covers 7 bases. The CDR3 has 14 residues. The germline V gene has CDR1 LNHDA and CDR2 SQIVND (reference sequence). The V gene end was trimmed by 5 bases and the J gene end by 4 bases; junction bases not matched to a gene: 7. CDR3 in amino acids: CASSPPDRLYGYTF. For the CDR3, the DNA is TGTGCCAGTAGTCCTCCGGACAGGCTCTATGGCTACACCTTC.

CDR3 sequence: CASSSTRQGSGYTF. DNA for the CDR3: TGTGCCAGTAGTTCTACACGGCAGGGAAGTGGCTACACCTTC. The V call is TRBV19, the J call TRBJ1-2, with D perhaps TRBD1 (5 bases). The germline CDR1 and CDR2 sequences are LNHDA and SQIVND (reference sequence). CDR3 length equals 14 residues. The ends were cut back, 5 bases at V and 7 bases at J, with 17 bases in the middle.